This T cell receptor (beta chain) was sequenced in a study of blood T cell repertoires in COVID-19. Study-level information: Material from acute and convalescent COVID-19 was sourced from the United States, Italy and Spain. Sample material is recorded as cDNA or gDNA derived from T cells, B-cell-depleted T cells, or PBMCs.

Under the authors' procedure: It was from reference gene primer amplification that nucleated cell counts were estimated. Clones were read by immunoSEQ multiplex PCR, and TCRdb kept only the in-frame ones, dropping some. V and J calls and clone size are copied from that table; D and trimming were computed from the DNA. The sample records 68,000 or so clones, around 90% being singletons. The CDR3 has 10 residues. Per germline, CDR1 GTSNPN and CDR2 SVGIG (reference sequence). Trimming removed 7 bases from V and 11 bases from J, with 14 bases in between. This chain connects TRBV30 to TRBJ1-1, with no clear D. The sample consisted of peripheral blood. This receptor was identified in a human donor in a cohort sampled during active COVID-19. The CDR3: CASLRPWAFF. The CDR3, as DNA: TGTGCCTCCCTGAGGCCATGGGCTTTCTTT.